The entry below describes one T cell receptor beta chain. The antigen is unknown. V was cut by 0 bases and J by 2 bases, with 10 bases left in between. This CDR3 is built from 16 residues. Germline V gene data show CDR1 as SEHNR and CDR2 as FQNEAQ (reference sequence). The record originates from a study of beta chain features in type 1 diabetes. Study background: No patient-donor differences in age, gender, total cells or subset yield. Sorted cells from all samples, numbering roughly 100 million, were examined.

Sequenced material consisted of expressed TCRB transcripts (all of the isolated RNA was reverse transcribed). TCRdb keeps only in-frame clones here, not all; method: immunoSEQ multiplex PCR. The table has roughly 350,000 clones, 11% seen once. General study points: Researchers reported that naive, central memory and Treg TCRB repertoires appeared more similar in patients than in healthy donors. Moderate yet significant TCRB CDR3 shortening was seen in Type 1 diabetes patients in all four CD4+ subsets.

The chain has TRBV7-9 and TRBJ1-4; no definite D call. Sequences were obtained from naive CD4+ T cells from blood. This sequence originates from a woman aged 25 to 45 in good health. The CDR3 region is CASSLATSETNEKLFF. For the CDR3, the DNA is TGTGCCAGCAGCTTAGCCACCTCGGAGACTAATGAAAAACTGTTTTTT.